The present entry profiles one T cell receptor (beta chain) with its context. Its antigen is not identified. At one of its ends the junction is not consistent with the germline gene, which may arise from a read error. The source of the sample is a study of post-analysis software for immune sequencing data. Study overall: The courses of disease that were included comprised relapsing-remitting, secondary progressive and progressive-relapsing multiple sclerosis.

cDNA libraries for TCR beta contained unique molecular identifiers. TCRdb called the PCR reads again in MiXCR, with one record for every CDR3 protein. The data show hundreds of thousands of distinct CDR3 sequences, approximately 30% seen once. Notes on the study in general: A significant reduction in normalized Chao1 diversity was observed in multiple sclerosis patients versus controls.

Sequenced: blood. This TCR derives from a girl between 10 and 17 years old with multiple sclerosis.

CDR3: CASRRGSSEEKRFF. The CDR3 nucleotides read TGCGCCAGCAGAAGGGGGTCGTCAGAGGAAAAACGGTTTTTT. This sequence joins TRBV5-1 and TRBJ1-4; D may be TRBD1 (6 bases). Germline assignment: CDR1 SGHRS and CDR2 YFSETQ. This CDR3 has 14 residues.